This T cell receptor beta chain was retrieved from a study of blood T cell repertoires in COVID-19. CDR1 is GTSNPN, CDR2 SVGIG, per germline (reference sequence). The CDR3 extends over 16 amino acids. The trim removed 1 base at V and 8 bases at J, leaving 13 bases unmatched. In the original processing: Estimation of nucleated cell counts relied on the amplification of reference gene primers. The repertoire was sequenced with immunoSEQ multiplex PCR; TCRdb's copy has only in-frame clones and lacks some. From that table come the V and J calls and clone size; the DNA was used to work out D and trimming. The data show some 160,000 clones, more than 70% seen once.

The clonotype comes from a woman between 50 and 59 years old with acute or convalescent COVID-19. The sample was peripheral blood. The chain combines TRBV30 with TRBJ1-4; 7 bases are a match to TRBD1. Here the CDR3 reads CAWSALTGTALEKLFF. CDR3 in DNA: TGTGCCTGGAGTGCGCTCACCGGGACAGCGCTAGAAAAACTGTTTTTT.